This TCR beta chain came from a study of cytomegalovirus exposure and HLA in healthy donors. Study-level points and caveats: An analysis that was carried out later associated 16,000 or so TCR beta sequences with HLA alleles at 0.05 false discovery rate. Sequencing depth across donors, presence/absence analyses assumed, was roughly uniform. TCR beta sequences reportedly predicted most subjects' HLA-A and HLA-B alleles accurately. As immune exposure information, only CMV serostatus was available.

Looked up from germline, CDR1 is SGDLS and CDR2 is YYNGEE. Trimming removed 5 bases at V and 3 bases at J, with 20 bases between. The CDR3 contains 17 residues. PCR primers comprised 60 Vbeta and 13 Jbeta primers. The repertoire was sequenced with immunoSEQ multiplex PCR; TCRdb's copy has only in-frame clones and lacks some. The sample lists 130,000 to 150,000 clones, 80% to 85% seen once, with less than 1.5% in the top ten. About this clone: Its antigen is currently unknown.

Sequenced input: PBMCs. The chain recombines TRBV9 with TRBJ2-2; possible D gene TRBD2, 5 bases. The receptor comes from a male donor in good health and CMV-seropositive. CDR3 bases: TGTGCCAGCAGTCGAAATTCGCGGGCAGTAGACACCGGGGAGCTGTTTTTT. This encodes CASSRNSRAVDTGELFF.